This TCR beta chain was sequenced in a study of blood T cell repertoires in COVID-19. The CDR3 contains 15 residues. Germline assignment: CDR1 KGHSH and CDR2 LQKENI. With V trimmed by 6 bases and J by 4 bases, 8 bases remained unmatched. Some clones are missing from TCRdb's copy, which holds only in-frame ones; the method was immunoSEQ multiplex PCR. The sample has about 400,000 clones; 70% to 90% are singletons. The clonotype was recovered from a woman under 40 with acute COVID-19. This chain joins TRBV18 and TRBJ2-1; TRBD1 aligns across 8 bases. Sequencing was performed on PBMCs or T cells enriched from blood (not recorded which). The CDR3 bases are TGTGCCAGCTCCCTAGGACAGGGCCTATACAATGAGCAGTTCTTC. Its translation: CASSLGQGLYNEQFF.